A selection of T cell receptor beta chains follows, all from one sample in a study of cytomegalovirus exposure and HLA in healthy donors. Generated by immunoSEQ multiplex PCR, the TCRdb table keeps only in-frame clones and is missing some. The table includes some 110,000 clones, 75% detected once. Sequencing was performed on PBMCs. Receptor source: a man aged 40-55 years in good health and CMV-seronegative. Each CDR3 is given without its conserved first and last residue. Each record gives: J gene, V gene, CDR3 protein.

TRBJ1-2 TRBV19 ASSPAGDNYGYT
TRBJ2-6 TRBV4-1 ASSQEILAQGANVLT
TRBJ1-6 TRBV29-1 SARQGDWDAPLH
TRBJ2-2 TRBV18 ASSPPPDRGTNTGELF
TRBJ2-7 TRBV6-5 ASSYPRQGGSYEQY
TRBJ2-2 TRBV5-4 ASSWETGVTNTGELF
TRBJ1-1 TRBV29-1 SVDPGQGARGTEAF
TRBJ2-3 TRBV6-5 ASSYSTLVGTQY
TRBJ1-2 TRBV5-4 ASSFRGAGPYGYT
TRBJ2-7 TRBV7-9 ASSKTGLSSYEQY
TRBJ2-1 TRBV7-7 ASSLAPRSHEQF
TRBJ2-1 TRBV29-1 SAGTSADNEQF
TRBJ1-6 TRBV19 ATRMDSSYNSPLH
TRBJ2-3 TRBV6-5 ASTAGEIDTQY
TRBJ2-2 TRBV6-5 ASRDRATGELF
TRBJ2-5 TRBV10-3 AISGGGIQETQY
TRBJ1-1 TRBV28 ASRATGNTEAF
TRBJ1-2 TRBV2 ASSPTIPAANYGYT
TRBJ1-5 TRBV6-1 ASSEETDRTNQPQH
TRBJ2-1 TRBV5-1 ASSLGPGANEQF
TRBJ2-7 TRBV5-1 ASSLGQGLYEQY
TRBJ2-1 TRBV19 ASSILAGDNEQF
TRBJ2-3 TRBV2 ALQWQSSGGSTDTQY
TRBJ2-7 TRBV10-3 AIGLKTYEQY
TRBJ2-5 TRBV5-1 ASSFDRGPLGTQY
TRBJ1-2 TRBV2 ASWTGQGASHGYT
TRBJ2-3 TRBV19 ASSDRGTDTQY
TRBJ2-7 TRBV28 ASSFNLGQIGAYEQY
TRBJ2-7 TRBV27 ASSFGRAYEQY
TRBJ2-3 TRBV14 ASSQEAGLLDTQY
TRBJ1-1 TRBV7-9 ASKSGRHTEAF
TRBJ1-4 TRBV14 ASSPRGRGWANEKLF
TRBJ1-2 TRBV30 AWSPTRGAGYT
TRBJ2-6 TRBV30 AWSWGAGANVLT
TRBJ2-1 TRBV29-1 SVDPSGRRNEQF
TRBJ2-1 TRBV7-6 ASSPDRGAYNEQF
TRBJ2-6 TRBV5-1 ASSLAGDTYSGANVLT
TRBJ2-4 TRBV19 ASSIFSRPSGKTAKNIQY
TRBJ2-7 TRBV7-3 ASSLLAGGIYEQY
TRBJ1-2 TRBV4-3 ASSQDYDGAGYGYT
TRBJ2-5 TRBV6-1 ASRQGFGETQY
TRBJ2-7 TRBV27 ASSLGQGLYEQY
TRBJ2-7 TRBV7-2 ASSLVGGLAGSYEQY
TRBJ2-7 TRBV5-1 ASTLGQGDYEQY
TRBJ1-1 TRBV5-8 ASSPMGPTEAF
TRBJ1-1 TRBV5-1 ASSLTAGTGDVGSTEAF
TRBJ2-6 TRBV7-7 ASSRTQGSVLT
TRBJ2-7 TRBV2 ASRITQGTPYEQY
TRBJ2-3 TRBV6-4 ASSDSTGTDTQY
TRBJ2-1 TRBV7-9 ASSEKGVSSYNEQF
TRBJ2-1 TRBV7-2 ASSSHPTGEADNEQF
TRBJ2-5 TRBV5-6 ASSPGLIAQETQY
TRBJ1-5 TRBV7-2 ASSLEEYQPQH
TRBJ1-1 TRBV4-1 ASSQDPGSTEAF